The 15 T cell receptor beta chains below come from one sample, sequenced in a study of beta chain features in type 1 diabetes (dated by TCRdb to the late 2010s). Library generation was performed with the immunoSEQ multiplex PCR assay. The High Capacity cDNA Reverse Transcription Kit was used to reverse transcribe all of the isolated RNA, meaning that expressed TCRB transcripts were what got sequenced. TCRdb retrieved this table from immuneACCESS and kept in-frame rearrangements only. Not all clones are present; in checked studies, unresolved V genes account for under half, and no reason is known for the remainder. This sample lists roughly 240,000 clones; approximately 14% were detected once. The ten top clones hold about 0.024% of the sample. Sequenced sample: naive CD4+ T cells from blood. In light of the paper, this sample's cell subset or site label describes: true naive CD4+ T cells. These receptors were collected from a woman between 35 and 50 years old in good health.

This rearrangement joins TRBV27 to TRBJ2-3; possibly TRBD2 for D (5 bases). The CDR3 spans 12 residues. The V end was cut by 6 bases, the J end by 9 bases, with 13 bases between. Germline CDR1 reads MNHEY; CDR2 reads SMNVEV (reference sequence). In DNA form, the CDR3 reads TGTGCCAGCAGGGCCGGAGGAAGAACGCAGTATTTT. This encodes CASRAGGRTQYF.

The chain carries TRBV6-5 and TRBJ2-4; TRBD2 matches 11 bases. This CDR3 contains 15 residues. V lost 4 bases and J lost 6; bases outside the gene matches: 5. Germline loops: CDR1 MNHEY, CDR2 SVGAGI. CDR3 coding DNA: TGTGCCAGCAGTTCACTAGCGGGGGCCTCAAACATTCAGTACTTC. Translating it yields CASSSLAGASNIQYF.

This chain uses TRBV2 with TRBJ1-2; D is unclear. The length of the CDR3 is 14 residues. Trimming left V 3 bases short and J 0 bases short, with 8 bases between. In germline, CDR1 is SNHLY, CDR2 FYNNEI. CDR3 residues: CASSEVLANYGYTF. Here the CDR3 DNA reads TGTGCCAGCAGTGAGGTCTTAGCTAACTATGGCTACACCTTC.

This clone was seen more than once but under ten times. The gene calls are TRBV6-5 and TRBJ2-5; D is perhaps TRBD1 (6 bases). Trimming took off 0 bases at V and 5 bases at J, with 16 bases between the two ends. There are 16 residues in the CDR3. The germline V gene encodes CDR1 MNHEY and CDR2 SVGAGI. In nucleotides, the CDR3 is TGTGCCAGCAGTTACTCCGCCAGGGGCCTAGGGGAGACCCAGTACTTC. Its translation: CASSYSARGLGETQYF.

This clone was detected ten times or more. The chain links TRBV7-9 to TRBJ2-1; perhaps TRBD2 as D (5 bases). Trimming removed 5 bases at V and 8 bases at J, with 25 bases between. The CDR3 sequence is 17 residues long. Germline V gene data show CDR1 as SEHNR and CDR2 as FQNEAQ (reference sequence). The CDR3 reads CASSPSRVAGNWDEQFF. CDR3 coding DNA: TGTGCCAGCAGCCCCTCGAGGGTAGCCGGAAATTGGGATGAGCAGTTCTTC.

The CDR3 nucleotides are TGTGCCAGCAGGTCGTCAGGGGGCCCCTACGAGCAGTACTTC. Translation gives CASRSSGGPYEQYF. The chain employs TRBV6-5 and TRBJ2-7, with TRBD1 identical over 8 bases. The junction had 6 bases not matched to a gene; V was cut back by 6 bases and J by 2 bases. The germline V gene has CDR1 MNHEY and CDR2 SVGAGI. CDR3 length: 14 residues.

The V gene is TRBV9, the J gene TRBJ2-5; TRBD1 agrees at 9 bases. This CDR3 has 17 residues. After removal of 4 bases from V and 5 bases from J, the junction contained 15 bases not matched to a gene. The germline gives CDR1 SGDLS, CDR2 YYNGEE. The CDR3 DNA reads as TGTGCCAGCAGCCCCGGGACAGGGAATGCGGGGAGGGAGACCCAGTACTTC. Amino acid sequence: CASSPGTGNAGRETQYF. The variable domain in full, completed from reference TRBV9 and TRBJ2-5, reads DSGVTQTPKHLITATGQRVTLRCSPRSGDLSVYWYQQSLDQGLQFLIQYYNGEERAKGNILERFSAQQFPDLHSELNLSSLELGDSALYFCASSPGTGNAGRETQYFGPGTRLLVL.

This clone appeared a few times. The chain links TRBV11-2 to TRBJ2-7; 12 bases match TRBD2. The CDR3 consists of 16 residues. CDR1 is SGHAT and CDR2 is FQNNGV in the germline V gene. Trimming removed 5 bases from V and 3 bases from J; junction bases left unmatched: 8. CDR3 sequence reads: CASSLAGGLGGYEQYF. CDR3 nucleotide sequence: TGTGCCAGCAGCCTAGCGGGGGGGTTGGGTGGCTACGAGCAGTACTTC.

This clone was seen more than once but under ten times. This chain links TRBV6-6 with TRBJ1-4, with D hard to call. V gave up 0 bases and J gave up 7 bases, with 15 bases separating them. Germline CDR1 reads MNHNY; CDR2 reads SVGAGI (reference sequence). This CDR3 region has 16 residues. The DNA of the CDR3 is TGTGCCAGCAGTTACTCATTCGGCCTCGGAGGTGAAAAACTGTTTTTT. Translation: CASSYSFGLGGEKLFF.

The count of this clone is one. The chain recombines TRBV7-6 with TRBJ1-5; 7 nucleotides line up with TRBD1. CDR3 length: 15 residues. CDR1 is SGHVS, CDR2 FNYEAQ, per germline. The ends lost 6 bases at V and 4 bases at J; junction bases unmatched: 9. The CDR3 bases are TGTGCCAGCAGTCTAAACCCAGGGGGAAATCAGCCCCAGCATTTT. It encodes CASSLNPGGNQPQHF.

J is TRBJ2-5 and V is TRBV19; no clear D. CDR1 is LNHDA and CDR2 is SQIVND in the germline V gene (reference sequence). With 0 bases removed from V and 5 bases from J, the gap between germline ends came to 4 bases. This CDR3 contains 12 residues. This CDR3 reads CASSIDMETQYF. The CDR3 DNA is TGTGCCAGTAGTATAGATATGGAGACCCAGTACTTC.

This clone came up a few times. V and J are TRBV6-1 and TRBJ1-5, with TRBD1 matching over 8 bases. The length of the CDR3 is 15 residues. The germline V gene encodes CDR1 MNHNS and CDR2 SASEGT. Unmatched junction bases numbered 4, after V lost 4 bases and J lost 2 bases. The CDR3 region is CASSGTGLGNQPQHF. The CDR3 region has the DNA TGTGCCAGCAGTGGGACAGGGCTGGGCAATCAGCCCCAGCATTTT.

There are a few counts of this clone. Other DNA sequences in this sample translate to the same CDR3. The chain recombines TRBV5-1 with TRBJ2-7, with 8 positions matching TRBD1. Unmatched junction bases numbered 8, after V lost 4 bases and J lost 5 bases. Germline-derived CDR1 and CDR2 are SGHRS and YFSETQ. This CDR3 spans 14 amino acids. The CDR3 DNA reads as TGCGCCAGCAGCATCAGACAGGGGATCGACGAGCAGTACTTC. Residues: CASSIRQGIDEQYF.

The rearrangement joins TRBV6-4 to TRBJ1-5, with 7 bases fitting TRBD1. The CDR3 contains 15 residues. V was pared by 2 bases and J by 5 bases, with 6 bases of the junction left unmatched. Germline CDR1 is MRHNA and CDR2 is SNTAGT. CDR3 loop: CASSDEGQAHQPQHF. CDR3 coding DNA: TGTGCCAGCAGTGACGAAGGACAGGCCCATCAGCCCCAGCATTTT.

This chain connects TRBV19 to TRBJ1-5; D remains unclear. This CDR3 region has 17 residues. The germline V gene encodes CDR1 LNHDA and CDR2 SQIVND (reference sequence). V was shortened by 3 bases and J by 1 base, with 16 bases between the two germline ends. CDR3 in amino acids: CASSINEGRRSNQPQHF. For the CDR3, the DNA is TGTGCCAGTAGTATTAATGAGGGCCGAAGGAGCAATCAGCCCCAGCATTTT.